Below, 5 T cell receptor beta chains from the same sample are listed, as sequenced in a study of tumor-infiltrating lymphocytes in oesophageal squamous cell carcinoma. TCRdb processed the PCR reads anew with MiXCR; each CDR3 protein has one entry. Counted here are 9,500 to 11,000 distinct CDR3 sequences, 40% to 65% occurring once; the ten biggest clones make up roughly 20%. The source material was esophageal tumor tissue. The source of these receptors is a female donor with esophageal squamous cell carcinoma.

The chain is built from TRBV7-8 and TRBJ2-3, with 7 positions matching TRBD1. CDR3 length: 16 amino acids. Germline assignment: CDR1 SGHVS and CDR2 FQNEAQ. J lost 6 bases, V lost 8 bases, and 17 bases had no gene match. CDR3 sequence reads: CASAYLDREPSDTQYF. The CDR3 DNA reads TGTGCCAGCGCCTACCTAGACAGGGAACCTTCCGATACGCAGTATTTT.

V gene TRBV12-3 or TRBV12-4 combines with J gene TRBJ2-5, with a possible D match to TRBD2 (5 bases). The CDR3 has 15 amino acids. The V gene lost 7 bases and the J gene lost 5 bases, with 20 bases spanning the gap. The CDR3 loop is CASTSGPGLRETQYF. The CDR3, as DNA: TGTGCCAGCACCTCCGGGCCGGGGTTAAGGGAGACCCAGTACTTC.

As concerns this clonotype: A much larger clone is a single base away; this may be a read error. No conserved phenylalanine or tryptophan is present at the end of the CDR3, so a read error is the likely explanation. The chain uses TRBV19 and TRBJ1-1; maybe TRBD1 (5 bases). Trimming removed 8 bases from V and 0 bases from J, with 13 bases in between. CDR3 length equals 14 residues. CDR1 is LNHDA, CDR2 SQIVND, per germline (reference sequence). The CDR3 protein is CASPPDIMNTEAFS. CDR3 sequence (DNA): TGTGCCAGTCCCCCGGACATTATGAACACTGAAGCTTTCTCT.

The rearrangement uses TRBV7-2 and TRBJ2-3; 9 positions match TRBD2. TRBJ2-5 matches the DNA end more closely, so the J call is doubtful. CDR3 length equals 16 residues. The V gene's germline CDR1 is SGHTA and CDR2 FQGNSA. CDR3 amino acids: CASSLGVVRGGETQYF. The CDR3 region has the DNA TGTGCCAGCAGCTTAGGGGTGGTGCGGGGGGGGGAGACCCAGTACTTC.

The V and J genes are TRBV5-1 and TRBJ2-1, with D unresolved. The germline V gene has CDR1 SGHRS and CDR2 YFSETQ. Deletions cut 0 bases from V and 6 bases from J, with 10 bases between. This CDR3 has 14 amino acids. CDR3 DNA sequence: TGCGCCAGCAGCTTGGACGTGGGCAGCAATGAGCAGTTCTTC. As protein: CASSLDVGSNEQFF.